Listed here is a single T cell receptor beta chain. Cohort 3 recovered donors had two negative PCRs, clearance, or symptom resolution. The data are from a study of blood T cell repertoires in COVID-19. In the study overall: Sites across the United States, Italy and Spain contributed samples from acute and convalescent COVID-19.

The V and J ends lost 3 bases and 5 bases, in that order; junction bases with no gene match: 4. The germline CDR1 and CDR2 sequences are MDHEN and SYDVKM. The CDR3 is made up of 14 amino acids. Original processing methods: Scientists estimated how many nucleated cells there were by amplifying reference gene primers. Profiled with immunoSEQ multiplex PCR; TCRdb holds only in-frame clones, not every one. V and J calls and clone size are those listed in that table; D and trimming were worked out from the DNA. This table has about 370,000 clones, around 89% appearing once. This TCR derives from a man aged 18 to 35 who had recovered from COVID-19. The gene calls are TRBV28 and TRBJ1-2, with 9 bases that match TRBD1. The sequenced sample consisted of PBMCs or T cells enriched from blood (not recorded which). CDR3 amino acids: CASSFGTGTYGYTF. The CDR3 DNA reads as TGTGCCAGCAGTTTTGGGACAGGGACATATGGCTACACCTTC.